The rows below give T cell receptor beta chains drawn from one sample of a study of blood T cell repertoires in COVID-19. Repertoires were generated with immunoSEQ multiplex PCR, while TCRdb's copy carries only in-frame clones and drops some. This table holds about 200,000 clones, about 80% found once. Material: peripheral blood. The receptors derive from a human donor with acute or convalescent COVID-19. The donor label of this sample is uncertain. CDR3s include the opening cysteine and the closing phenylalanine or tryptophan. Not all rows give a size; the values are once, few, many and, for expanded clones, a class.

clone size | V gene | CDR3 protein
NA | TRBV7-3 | CASSLRNPLLAGGNTGELFF
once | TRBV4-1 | CASSHLYQGTSGKQQYF
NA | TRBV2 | CASTADRSSPLHF
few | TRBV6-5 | CASSYSTSGTYEQYF
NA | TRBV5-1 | CASSLQGQETQYF
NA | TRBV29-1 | CSVEDRGRKNTIYF
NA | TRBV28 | CASRTGGASTGELFF
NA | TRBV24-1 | CATSPTGNTEAFF
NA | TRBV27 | CASSPLDTNEKLFF
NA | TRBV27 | CASSPEGRGPYTEAFF
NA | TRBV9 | CASSRTDRSGANVLTF
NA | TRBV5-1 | CASSLGTGTEAFF
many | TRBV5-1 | CASSPDSSGNYGYTF
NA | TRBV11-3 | CASSSKATGAQETQYF
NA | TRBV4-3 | CASSPSDSPTGNTEAFF
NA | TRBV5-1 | CASSFTGQETQYF
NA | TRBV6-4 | CARRQGAGETQYF
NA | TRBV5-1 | CASSPLSNQPQHF
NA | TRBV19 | CASSILGLAEAKNIQYF
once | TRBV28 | CASSPPGQGGAFF
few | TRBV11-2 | CASSLGDRGREQYF
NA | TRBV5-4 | CASSYGGLAGAYEQYF
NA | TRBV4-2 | CASSQVAGMNTGELFF
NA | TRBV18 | CASSTSGSTSNEQFF
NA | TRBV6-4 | CASSATGGPGEPQHF
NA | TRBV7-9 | CAAGGSNEKLFF